The source of this TCR beta chain is a study of CD8+CD57+ T cells in acquired aplastic anemia. Study context: Across the sorted CD4+ and CD8+ cells, DNA amounts averaged about 3 ug.

Points on this clonotype: Its specificity is unknown.

For CDR3 and TCR beta VDJ profiling, genomic DNA was the template used. TCRdb re-called the reads with MiXCR, one entry per CDR3 protein. Among 89,000 or so distinct CDR3 sequences, around two thirds were seen once, and the ten largest hold more than 55%. Germline V gene lookup returns CDR1 DFQATT and CDR2 SNEGSKA (reference sequence). The CDR3 covers 16 residues. Unmatched junction bases numbered 8, after V lost 4 bases and J lost 3 bases. The sequenced patients had an expansion of CD8+CD57+ cells seen by flow cytometry. In all patients, the disease was severe acquired aplastic anemia. Study-level points and caveats: A significant difference in CD8+ Simpson's diversity between patients and controls was not found. Found in both controls and patients were twenty-nine CD8+ CDR3 sequences.

This chain joins TRBV20-1 and TRBJ2-2; 10 positions agree with TRBD2. Sequencing used sorted CD4+, CD8+, or CD8+CD57+ T cells (not recorded which) from PBMCs. This sequence originates from a human donor with aplastic anemia. The CDR3 coding sequence is TGCAGTGCTAACCGGCCTCTAGCGGGGGACACCGGGGAGCTGTTTTTT. Translated: CSANRPLAGDTGELFF.